These T cell receptor beta chains were read from a single sample in a study of cytomegalovirus exposure and HLA in healthy donors. Sequencing used immunoSEQ multiplex PCR; TCRdb keeps in-frame clones, though not all of them. The sample consists of 150,000 to 200,000 clones, roughly 74% of them appearing once. The material sequenced was PBMCs. Receptors were obtained from a woman aged 40 to 49 in good health and CMV-seropositive. CDR3s include the opening cysteine and the closing phenylalanine or tryptophan. D genes are given only for firm matches. Not every row has a clone size; where given, it reads once, few, many or a size class.

D gene | J gene | clone size | V gene | CDR3 protein | CDR3 DNA
TRBD1 | TRBJ1-2 | . | TRBV7-9 | CASSNDRGYGYTF | TGTGCCAGCAGCAACGACAGGGGGTATGGCTACACCTTC
. | TRBJ2-1 | . | TRBV25-1 | CASSDWRRENNEQFF | TGCGCCAGCAGTGATTGGCGGAGGGAGAACAATGAGCAGTTCTTC
. | TRBJ2-7 | . | TRBV6-5 | CASSYSRAVSSYEQYF | TGTGCCAGCAGTTACTCGAGGGCGGTGAGCTCCTACGAGCAGTACTTC
TRBD1 | TRBJ2-5 | . | TRBV5-1 | CASSSLQGEETQYF | TGCGCCAGCAGCTCGTTACAGGGGGAAGAGACCCAGTACTTC
. | TRBJ1-3 | . | TRBV2 | CASSRAGNTIYF | TGTGCCAGCAGTAGAGCTGGAAACACCATATATTTT
TRBD1 | TRBJ2-7 | . | TRBV6-5 | CASSPGQGDFYEQYF | TGTGCCAGCAGCCCAGGACAGGGGGATTTCTACGAGCAGTACTTC
TRBD2 | TRBJ2-1 | . | TRBV6-6 | CASASGGHPYNEQFF | TGTGCCAGCGCCTCGGGAGGGCATCCGTACAATGAGCAGTTCTTC
TRBD2 | TRBJ2-1 | few | TRBV9 | CASSRQAGRSYNEQFF | TGTGCCAGCAGCAGACAAGCGGGACGCTCCTACAATGAGCAGTTCTTC
TRBD1 | TRBJ1-2 | . | TRBV5-5 | CASSLTQGAQGYTF | TGTGCCAGCAGCTTGACTCAGGGGGCGCAGGGCTACACCTTC
. | TRBJ1-2 | . | TRBV28 | CASSFELTGDGYTF | TGTGCCAGCAGTTTTGAATTAACAGGAGATGGCTACACCTTC
. | TRBJ2-5 | few | TRBV4-3 | CASSQEYRTQETQYF | TGCGCCAGCAGCCAAGAGTACAGAACCCAAGAGACCCAGTACTTC
. | TRBJ1-2 | . | TRBV27 | CASSFSVNYGYTF | TGTGCCAGCAGTTTTAGCGTTAACTATGGCTACACCTTC
TRBD2 | TRBJ2-5 | . | TRBV9 | CASSVAPKTSVGQETQYF | TGTGCCAGCAGCGTAGCCCCAAAGACTAGCGTAGGCCAAGAGACCCAGTACTTC
. | TRBJ2-1 | . | TRBV19 | CARPTSSGNEQFF | TGTGCCAGACCGACTAGTAGTGGCAATGAGCAGTTCTTC
TRBD2 | TRBJ2-6 | . | TRBV6-5 | CASGTGGAGANVLTF | TGTGCCAGCGGCACCGGGGGGGCTGGGGCCAACGTCCTGACTTTC
TRBD1 | TRBJ1-2 | once | TRBV4-2 | CASSQGGTGANYGYTF | TGTGCCAGCAGCCAAGGGGGGACAGGGGCTAACTATGGCTACACCTTC
. | TRBJ2-2 | . | TRBV30 | CAWSVEGGGVGELFF | TGTGCCTGGAGTGTGGAGGGAGGAGGGGTCGGGGAGCTGTTTTTT
TRBD2 | TRBJ2-1 | few | TRBV6-6 | CASSLTTSGVYNEQFF | TGTGCCAGCAGTTTAACTACTAGCGGGGTCTACAATGAGCAGTTCTTC
TRBD2 | TRBJ2-1 | . | TRBV13 | CASSSGLAEYEQFF | TGTGCCAGCAGCTCGGGACTAGCCGAGTATGAGCAGTTCTTC
. | TRBJ1-5 | . | TRBV7-2 | CASSLGISNQPQHF | TGTGCCAGCAGCTTAGGTATTAGCAATCAGCCCCAGCATTTT
TRBD2 | TRBJ2-7 | . | TRBV7-9 | CASSRTGLAAPYEQYF | TGTGCCAGCAGCCGGACGGGACTAGCGGCACCCTACGAGCAGTACTTC
TRBD2 | TRBJ2-7 | . | TRBV30 | CAWSVGLAGAEEQYF | TGTGCCTGGAGTGTAGGACTAGCGGGAGCTGAGGAGCAGTACTTC
. | TRBJ1-4 | . | TRBV29-1 | CSARWQGGEKLFF | TGCAGCGCTCGTTGGCAGGGAGGTGAAAAACTGTTTTTT
TRBD2 | TRBJ2-1 | . | TRBV25-1 | CASSATSGLQFF | TGTGCCAGCAGTGCTACTAGCGGACTGCAGTTCTTC
TRBD1 | TRBJ1-5 | . | TRBV27 | CASSLRTGVNQPQHF | TGTGCCAGCAGTTTAAGAACAGGGGTCAATCAGCCCCAGCATTTT
. | TRBJ2-1 | few | TRBV6-1 | CASSVSGDYNEQFF | TGTGCCAGCAGTGTGTCGGGAGACTACAATGAGCAGTTCTTC
. | TRBJ2-7 | . | TRBV27 | CARKQGPRRTYEQYF | TGTGCCAGAAAACAGGGCCCCAGACGGACCTACGAGCAGTACTTC
. | TRBJ2-7 | . | TRBV7-8 | CASSFAGSPYEQYF | TGTGCCAGCAGCTTTGCGGGAAGTCCCTACGAGCAGTACTTC
. | TRBJ2-7 | . | TRBV6-6 | CASNQAKAPYEQYF | TGTGCCAGCAACCAGGCGAAGGCGCCCTACGAGCAGTACTTC
. | TRBJ2-7 | . | TRBV4-1 | CASSQVIASSYEQYF | TGCGCCAGCAGCCAAGTAATAGCGAGCTCCTACGAGCAGTACTTC
. | TRBJ1-2 | . | TRBV11-2 | CARLVPEVVDYGYTF | TGTGCCAGACTCGTACCGGAGGTCGTAGACTATGGCTACACCTTC
. | TRBJ2-7 | few | TRBV19 | CASSITPLSYEQYF | TGTGCCAGTAGTATAACCCCACTCTCCTACGAGCAGTACTTC
TRBD1 | TRBJ2-7 | . | TRBV28 | CASSPPGTGYYEQYF | TGTGCCAGCAGTCCCCCCGGGACAGGTTACTACGAGCAGTACTTC
TRBD2 | TRBJ2-7 | . | TRBV30 | CAWSPKLSGRSTYEQYF | TGTGCCTGGAGTCCCAAACTAAGCGGGAGGTCGACCTACGAGCAGTACTTC
. | TRBJ1-1 | . | TRBV9 | CASSAGGVGLDTEAFF | TGTGCCAGCAGCGCCGGGGGGGTGGGACTAGACACTGAAGCTTTCTTT
. | TRBJ1-2 | few | TRBV11-2 | CASSLERTGGGYTF | TGTGCCAGCAGCTTAGAAAGAACTGGGGGCGGCTACACCTTC
TRBD2 | TRBJ2-3 | . | TRBV7-3 | CASSLTKAGGDTQYF | TGTGCCAGCAGCTTAACGAAGGCGGGAGGAGATACGCAGTATTTT
. | TRBJ2-2 | . | TRBV5-1 | CASSLSRVSSTGELFF | TGCGCCAGCAGCTTGTCCAGGGTGTCGAGCACCGGGGAGCTGTTTTTT
. | TRBJ2-3 | . | TRBV2 | CASSEGAGTDTQYF | TGTGCCAGCAGTGAAGGGGCAGGGACAGATACGCAGTATTTT
. | TRBJ1-1 | . | TRBV5-1 | CASSLEFESEAFF | TGCGCCAGCAGCTTGGAATTCGAGAGTGAAGCTTTCTTT
TRBD1 | TRBJ1-2 | . | TRBV19 | CASSFDRELGGYTF | TGTGCCAGTAGTTTCGACAGGGAGCTCGGTGGCTACACCTTC
. | TRBJ2-7 | . | TRBV28 | CASSLGQGSLYQQYF | TGTGCCAGCAGTTTGGGGCAGGGGTCCCTATACCAGCAGTACTTC
. | TRBJ2-3 | once | TRBV27 | CASRVEWLSTDTQYF | TGTGCCAGCCGGGTTGAGTGGTTAAGCACAGATACGCAGTATTTT
. | TRBJ1-5 | . | TRBV28 | CASSLPIQQPQHF | TGTGCCAGCAGTTTACCGATCCAGCAGCCCCAGCATTTT
TRBD1 | TRBJ2-2 | . | TRBV19 | CASRRGQGGTGELFF | TGTGCCAGTAGGCGCGGACAGGGAGGCACCGGGGAGCTGTTTTTT
TRBD1 | TRBJ1-3 | . | TRBV19 | CASKTGQGGNTIYF | TGTGCCAGTAAGACGGGACAGGGAGGAAACACCATATATTTT
. | TRBJ2-5 | . | TRBV18 | CASSRPTSRETQYF | TGTGCCAGCTCACGACCCACTAGCCGAGAGACCCAGTACTTC
. | TRBJ2-5 | . | TRBV7-8 | CASSGTWASRAPRTEETQYF | TGTGCCAGCAGCGGGACATGGGCTAGCCGGGCACCCAGAACAGAAGAGACCCAGTACTTC
. | TRBJ1-5 | . | TRBV5-1 | CASSPSGGNQPQHF | TGCGCCAGCAGCCCCTCGGGAGGCAATCAGCCCCAGCATTTT
. | TRBJ2-7 | . | TRBV11-2 | CASSLGLASSYEQYF | TGTGCCAGCAGCTTAGGTCTCGCGAGCTCCTACGAGCAGTACTTC
. | TRBJ2-1 | . | TRBV19 | CASSTRGGAYNEQFF | TGTGCCAGTAGTACCCGGGGAGGCGCCTACAATGAGCAGTTCTTC
. | TRBJ2-1 | . | TRBV5-6 | CASSPFGHEQFF | TGTGCCAGCAGCCCGTTTGGCCATGAGCAGTTCTTC
. | TRBJ1-5 | . | TRBV28 | CASRRTNQPQHF | TGTGCCAGCCGCCGGACAAATCAGCCCCAGCATTTT
. | TRBJ2-2 | . | TRBV19 | CASRGGRGTGELFF | TGTGCATCGAGGGGGGGCAGGGGCACCGGGGAGCTGTTTTTT
. | TRBJ2-7 | once | TRBV5-1 | CASSLAGTYEQYF | TGCGCCAGCAGCTTGGCAGGGACCTACGAGCAGTACTTC
TRBD1 | TRBJ2-2 | . | TRBV6-5 | CASTLDRGLGGELFF | TGTGCCAGCACCCTAGACAGGGGGCTTGGCGGGGAGCTGTTTTTT
. | TRBJ1-4 | . | TRBV7-2 | CASSLVGVGNEKLFF | TGTGCCAGCAGCTTAGTGGGAGTGGGGAATGAAAAACTGTTTTTT
TRBD1 | TRBJ2-7 | once | TRBV7-2 | CASSLALPLTGTSYEQYF | TGTGCCAGCAGCTTAGCGCTCCCCCTGACAGGGACCTCCTACGAGCAGTACTTC
. | TRBJ1-4 | . | TRBV9 | CASSPGGQGEKLFF | TGTGCCAGCAGCCCGGGGGGGCAGGGTGAAAAACTGTTTTTT